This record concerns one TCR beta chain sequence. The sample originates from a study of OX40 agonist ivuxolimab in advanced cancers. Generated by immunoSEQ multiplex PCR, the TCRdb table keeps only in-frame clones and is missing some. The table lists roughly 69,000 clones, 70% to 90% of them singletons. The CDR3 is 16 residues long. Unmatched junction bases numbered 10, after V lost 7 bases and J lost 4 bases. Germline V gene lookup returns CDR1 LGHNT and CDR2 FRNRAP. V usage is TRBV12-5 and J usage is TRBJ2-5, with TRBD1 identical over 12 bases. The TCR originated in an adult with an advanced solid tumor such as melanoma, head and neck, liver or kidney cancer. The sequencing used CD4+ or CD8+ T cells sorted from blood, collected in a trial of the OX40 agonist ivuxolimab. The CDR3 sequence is CASALSGTGGAETQYF. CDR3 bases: TGTGCTAGTGCCCTATCCGGGACAGGGGGCGCAGAGACCCAGTACTTC. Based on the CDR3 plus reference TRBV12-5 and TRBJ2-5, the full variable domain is DARVTQTPRHKVTEMGQEVTMRCQPILGHNTVFWYRQTMMQGLELLAYFRNRAPLDDSGMPKDRFSAEMPDATLATLKIQPSEPRDSAVYFCASALSGTGGAETQYFGPGTRLLVL.